The present T cell receptor (beta chain) was sequenced within a study of blood T cell repertoires in COVID-19. This clone showed up just a few times. The junction departs from germline at one end; a sequencing error may be responsible. This CDR3 contains 13 residues. Germline loops: CDR1 SNHLY, CDR2 FYNNEI. Libraries were prepared by immunoSEQ multiplex PCR; TCRdb keeps only in-frame clonotypes and omits some of them. The data hold roughly 130,000 clones, with around 85% observed a single time. The clonotype originates from a woman between 45 and 65 years old with acute or convalescent COVID-19. V and J are TRBV2 and TRBJ2-7; 8 bases are a match to TRBD1. Sequenced input: peripheral blood. The CDR3 nucleotides are TGTGCCAGCGGACAGGGATTCTCCGACGAGCAGTACTTC. Amino acids: CASGQGFSDEQYF.